Here is one T cell receptor beta chain with its context. This table comes from immunoSEQ multiplex PCR, and its TCRdb copy is limited to in-frame clones, with some not included. The repertoire holds about 99,000 clones, with 75% to 95% as singletons. The data originate from a study of OX40 agonist ivuxolimab in advanced cancers. This CDR3 is built from 13 residues. From germline, CDR1 is SGHTA and CDR2 FQGNSA. The V gene lost 2 bases and the J gene lost 5 bases, with 9 bases spanning the gap. The TCR originated in an adult with an advanced solid tumor such as melanoma, head and neck, liver or kidney cancer. Sample: CD4+ or CD8+ T cells sorted from blood, taken in a trial of the OX40 agonist ivuxolimab. The chain uses TRBV7-2 and TRBJ1-1; D is possibly TRBD1 (5 bases). CDR3 sequence reads: CASSLPGGTEAFF. CDR3 DNA: TGTGCCAGCAGCTTACCCGGGGGGACTGAAGCTTTCTTT.